The 23 T cell receptor beta chains reported below all come from one sample, sequenced in a study of patients and donors after allogeneic stem cell transplantation (dated by TCRdb to about 2020). The method behind the library was RT-PCR. Instrument on record: NextSeq 550. Through fastp at Q25 and MiXCR, TCRdb rebuilt clones from the public reads, retaining in-frame beta chains. Entries are consolidated by CDR3 protein sequence, retaining the most common genes and DNA. Here the sample has fewer than 75,000 distinct CDR3 sequences; less than 15% occur a single time. Under 40% of the sample is taken by the ten largest. Source material: blood, either unsorted or a sorted T cell fraction (not recorded which). Receptors originate from a human donor who was either an allogeneic HSCT recipient or a stem cell or donor lymphocyte infusion donor (not recorded which). It is not recorded whose cells these are; they may come from a transplant donor.

This clonotype came up a few times. The chain links TRBV7-6 to TRBJ2-7; TRBD1 might be the D (5 bases). Germline V gene sequence: CDR1 SGHVS, CDR2 FNYEAQ. CDR3 length: 17 amino acids. V shed 1 base and J shed 3 bases, with 19 bases lying between them. The CDR3 spells CASSLGTPSEGFYEQYF. The CDR3 nucleotides are TGTGCCAGCAGCTTAGGGACACCTTCGGAAGGTTTCTACGAGCAGTACTTC.

This clonotype was seen ten or more times. This sequence joins TRBV9 and TRBJ1-3; possible D gene TRBD1, 5 bases. V dropped 2 bases and J dropped 1 base, with 10 bases sitting between them. The V gene's germline CDR1 is SGDLS and CDR2 YYNGEE. The CDR3 is 15 amino acids. The CDR3: CASSVEGRSGNTIYF. The CDR3 coding sequence is TGTGCCAGCAGCGTCGAGGGGCGGTCTGGAAACACCATATATTTT.

This clonotype was seen repeatedly, ten times or more. The chain combines TRBV28 with TRBJ2-7, with TRBD1 matching 7 bases. Germline CDR1 reads MDHEN; CDR2 reads SYDVKM. This CDR3 is 14 amino acids long. The junction had 5 bases not matched to a gene; V was cut back by 3 bases and J by 3 bases. The CDR3 sequence: CASSFSAGGYEQYF. The CDR3 DNA sequence: TGTGCCAGCAGTTTTAGTGCAGGGGGCTACGAGCAGTACTTC. Full variable domain (rest looked up from reference TRBV28 and TRBJ2-7): DVKVTQSSRYLVKRTGEKVFLECVQDMDHENMFWYRQDPGLGLRLIYFSYDVKMKEKGDIPEGYSVSREKKERFSLILESASTNQTSMYLCASSFSAGGYEQYFGPGTRLTVT.

About this clonotype: A much larger clone differs from this one at a single base, so this may be a read error. The chain recombines TRBV4-2 with TRBJ2-2, with D possibly being TRBD1 or TRBD2 (6 bases each). Germline V gene data show CDR1 as LGHNA and CDR2 as YNFKEQ. The CDR3 loop spans 17 amino acids. The V end was cut by 2 bases, the J end by 4 bases, with 17 bases between. The chain's CDR3 is CASSQKGGDFSTGELFF. The CDR3 nucleotides are TGTGCCAGCAGCCAAAAGGGGGGCGACTTCTCCACCGGGGAGCTGTTTTTT.

V usage is TRBV30 and J usage is TRBJ1-2; no reliable D call. CDR1 is GTSNPN and CDR2 is SVGIG in the germline V gene (reference sequence). CDR3 length equals 9 residues. V was trimmed by 2 bases and J by 13 bases, leaving 8 bases between them. The DNA for the CDR3 is TGTGCCTGGAGTCCCCCCTCCACCTTC. This translates into CAWSPPSTF.

This clonotype was observed a handful of times. The rearrangement links TRBV20-1 to TRBJ2-7; the D gene is possibly TRBD1 (6 bases). V shed 4 bases and J shed 0 bases, with 16 bases lying between them. From germline, CDR1 is DFQATT and CDR2 SNEGSKA (reference sequence). CDR3 length equals 15 residues. The chain's CDR3 is CSANSAGTPSYEQYF. The DNA for the CDR3 is TGCAGTGCTAACTCTGCCGGGACACCCTCCTACGAGCAGTACTTC.

The chain carries TRBV25-1 and TRBJ2-6, with 12 bases aligning to TRBD1. The CDR3 is made up of 21 amino acids. Germline V gene lookup returns CDR1 MGHDK and CDR2 SYGVNS. The V and J ends lost 4 bases and 0 bases, in that order; junction bases with no gene match: 13. CDR3 sequence: CASSVGPGTGGGSSGANVLTF. For the CDR3, the DNA is TGTGCCAGCAGTGTGGGTCCCGGGACAGGGGGCGGCTCCTCTGGGGCCAACGTCCTGACTTTC.

This clonotype came up many times. The chain combines TRBV28 with TRBJ1-2; TRBD1 agrees at 8 bases. Germline trimming cut 2 bases from V and 3 bases from J; bases unmatched to any gene: 5. From germline, CDR1 is MDHEN and CDR2 SYDVKM. CDR3 length equals 15 residues. As DNA, the CDR3 is TGTGCCAGCAGTTTACAGGGGGCTGCATACTATGGCTACACCTTC. Residues: CASSLQGAAYYGYTF.

Within the sample, this clonotype is medium-sized. The gene calls are TRBV5-1 and TRBJ1-1; D gene ambiguous. The germline CDR1 and CDR2 sequences are SGHRS and YFSETQ. Deletions cut 5 bases from V and 2 bases from J, with 7 bases between. The CDR3 totals 12 residues. The CDR3 DNA is TGCGCCAGCAGTCTATCAAACACTGAAGCTTTCTTT. Its protein product is CASSLSNTEAFF.

This clonotype came up a few times. This chain uses TRBV10-3 with TRBJ2-7, with 12 bases that match TRBD2. V shed 4 bases, J shed 2 bases, and the junction held 0 bases outside the gene matches. In germline, CDR1 is ENHRY, CDR2 SYGVKD. The CDR3 spans 14 residues. CDR3 region: CAISGLAGAYEQYF. The CDR3 bases are TGTGCCATCAGTGGACTAGCGGGAGCCTACGAGCAGTACTTC.

The gene calls are TRBV4-1 and TRBJ2-7; D uncertain. Germline V gives CDR1 MGHRA, CDR2 YSYEKL. The V end was cut by 0 bases, the J end by 2 bases, with 5 bases between. The CDR3 covers 13 residues. This CDR3 reads CASSQDLAYEQYF. CDR3 sequence (DNA): TGCGCCAGCAGCCAAGATCTGGCCTACGAGCAGTACTTC.

The V and J genes are TRBV10-2 and TRBJ1-2; 7 bases fit TRBD1. From germline, CDR1 is WSHSY and CDR2 SAAADI. This CDR3 region has 13 residues. Germline trimming cut 2 bases from V and 3 bases from J; bases unmatched to any gene: 0. The CDR3 DNA follows: TGCGCCAGCAGTGAGGGGACAGACTATGGCTACACCTTC. Protein product: CASSEGTDYGYTF.

This chain uses TRBV29-1 with TRBJ2-3; the match to TRBD1 covers 9 bases. The germline gives CDR1 SQVTM, CDR2 ANQGSEA. There are 20 residues in the CDR3. V lost 1 base, J lost 0 bases, and 17 bases stayed unmatched. CDR3 DNA: TGCAGCGTTGAAGTAAACGCGGGACAGGGAGGTGCGGATAGCACAGATACGCAGTATTTT. It is translated as CSVEVNAGQGGADSTDTQYF.

The chain joins TRBV6-5 to TRBJ2-2; D not resolved. CDR1 is MNHEY, CDR2 SVGAGI, per germline. This CDR3 region has 15 residues. V was pared by 3 bases and J by 2 bases, with 10 bases between. In DNA, the CDR3 is TGTGCCAGCAGTTATCGGTGGGCTAACACCGGGGAGCTGTTTTTT. This translates into CASSYRWANTGELFF.

This clonotype was observed a few times. The V and J genes are TRBV20-1 and TRBJ2-2; TRBD1 agrees at 7 bases. The length of the CDR3 is 15 residues. V shed 6 bases and J 3 bases; nucleotides not matched to a gene: 10. Germline CDR1 and CDR2: DFQATT and SNEGSKA (reference sequence). Here the CDR3 reads CSAPTGERDTGELFF. The CDR3 bases are TGCAGTGCCCCCACAGGGGAACGTGACACCGGGGAGCTGTTTTTT.

This clonotype was found a few times. The gene calls are TRBV9 and TRBJ2-1, with D possibly matching TRBD2 (5 bases). V lost 6 bases, J lost 5 bases, and 15 bases lay in between. This CDR3 spans 14 amino acids. Germline CDR1 SGDLS, CDR2 YYNGEE. DNA for the CDR3: TGTGCCAGCACTGAGGCGGGTCGCCACAATGAGCAGTTCTTC. Its translation: CASTEAGRHNEQFF.

V is TRBV25-1 and J is TRBJ1-2; D uncertain. Germline CDR1 is MGHDK and CDR2 is SYGVNS. The CDR3 totals 14 residues. The ends were cut back, 4 bases at V and 4 bases at J, with 13 bases in the middle. The CDR3 spells CASSGTLVGYGYTF. The CDR3 DNA sequence: TGTGCCAGCAGTGGCACCCTAGTAGGCTATGGCTACACCTTC.

This clonotype was observed a few times. This chain uses TRBV29-1 with TRBJ2-2; the D gene is possibly TRBD2 (6 bases). The CDR3 has 14 amino acids. Trimming removed 0 bases at V and 7 bases at J, with 12 bases between. Per the germline V gene, CDR1 is SQVTM and CDR2 is ANQGSEA. The CDR3 protein is CSVEDRLGDGELFF. DNA for the CDR3: TGCAGCGTTGAAGATCGACTAGGGGACGGGGAGCTGTTTTTT.

This clonotype was seen more than once but under ten times. CDR3 coding DNA: TGTGCCAGCAGTTACGCGGTGGGGCAGGGAGAAAAACTGTTTTTT. It specifies CASSYAVGQGEKLFF. The chain has TRBV6-5 and TRBJ1-4; TRBD1 might be the D (5 bases). Germline-derived CDR1 and CDR2 are MNHEY and SVGAGI. The ends were cut back, 2 bases at V and 8 bases at J, with 15 bases in the middle. CDR3 length: 15 residues.

The sample holds a few counts of this clonotype. V gene TRBV3-1 combines with J gene TRBJ2-1; 12 bases are a match to TRBD2. There are 16 residues in the CDR3. Germline CDR1 and CDR2: LGHDT and YNNKEL (reference sequence). V trimming: 1 base; J trimming: 6 bases; junction bases outside the gene matches: 4. The CDR3 nucleotides are TGTGCCAGCAGCCAAGTCCCGACTAGCGGGAGCAATGAGCAGTTCTTC. Amino acid sequence: CASSQVPTSGSNEQFF.

This clonotype was observed a few times. The chain carries TRBV29-1 and TRBJ2-1, with 9 nucleotides matching TRBD1. Looked up from germline, CDR1 is SQVTM and CDR2 is ANQGSEA. The CDR3 extends over 13 amino acids. V lost 8 bases to trimming and J lost 3 bases; unmatched junction nucleotides: 5. The CDR3 region is CSTQTGGYNEQFF. The CDR3 DNA sequence: TGCAGCACACAGACAGGGGGCTACAATGAGCAGTTCTTC.

V gene TRBV7-9 combines with J gene TRBJ1-1; weak D call: TRBD1 (5 bases). The CDR3 sequence is 11 residues long. V was cut by 8 bases and J by 8 bases, with 12 bases left in between. CDR1 is SEHNR, CDR2 FQNEAQ, per germline (reference sequence). CDR3 coding DNA: TGTGCCAGCCGAGGGGCAGCCGAAGCTTTCTTT. It encodes CASRGAAEAFF. Combining the CDR3 with reference TRBV7-9 and TRBJ1-1 gives the whole variable domain DTGVSQNPRHKITKRGQNVTFRCDPISEHNRLYWYRQTLGQGPEFLTYFQNEAQLEKSRLLSDRFSAERPKGSFSTLEIQRTEQGDSAMYLCASRGAAEAFFGQGTRLTVV.

This clonotype turned up a few times. This chain links TRBV5-1 with TRBJ1-3; no definite D call. Trimming removed 0 bases from V and 4 bases from J, with 5 bases in between. Germline V gene lookup returns CDR1 SGHRS and CDR2 YFSETQ. The CDR3 covers 13 residues. The CDR3 nucleotides are TGCGCCAGCAGCTTGGATGTGGGAAACACCATATATTTT. Translated: CASSLDVGNTIYF.